This entry lists 15 T cell receptor beta chains sequenced from one sample in a study of T cell repertoires in cytomegalovirus infection. Their antigens are not known. TCRdb called the reads again in MiXCR, with one record for every CDR3 protein. The sample records tens of thousands of distinct CDR3 sequences, about 26% being singletons. The input for sequencing was CD8+ T cells from cultured PBMCs, taken from culture after CMV antigen stimulation. These receptors were obtained from a human donor in good health (CMV status not recorded). Some clones in this sample may be carry-over from other donors' samples.

This clonotype was found a few times. V and J are TRBV10-3 and TRBJ2-1, with D tentatively TRBD2 (6 bases). The length of the CDR3 is 14 residues. CDR1 and CDR2 (germline): ENHRY, SYGVKD. The V and J ends lost 6 bases and 5 bases respectively, with 14 bases between them. CDR3 sequence (DNA): TGTGCCATCAGATCGGGGGTGGAGAACAATGAGCAGTTCTTC. This codes for CAIRSGVENNEQFF.

Here the CDR3 DNA reads TGTGCCACCCGGGACACTGGAACTGAAGCTTTCTTT. Its protein is CATRDTGTEAFF. The V and J genes are TRBV5-4 and TRBJ1-1, with a possible D match to TRBD1 (6 bases). This CDR3 comprises 12 residues. Germline CDR1 and CDR2: SGHNT and YYREEE (reference sequence). Trimming took 9 bases from V and 5 from J, leaving 14 bases between them.

As concerns this clonotype: The junction and the germline gene differ at one end; a read error may be behind it. The chain couples TRBV4-3 to TRBJ2-5, with no clear D. The CDR3 spans 15 residues. Per germline, CDR1 LGHNA and CDR2 YSLEER. CDR3: CASNQDIIAQETQYF. In DNA, the CDR3 is TGCGCCAGCAACCAAGATATAATAGCCCAAGAGACCCAGTACTTC.

This clonotype showed up just a few times. The rearrangement links TRBV7-2 to TRBJ1-1; possibly TRBD1 for D (6 bases). CDR1 SGHTA and CDR2 FQGNSA come from the germline V gene. Trimming left V 5 bases short and J 2 bases short, with 12 bases between. This CDR3 contains 14 residues. CDR3 nucleotides: TGTGCCAGCAGCCAAGACAGGACTAACACTGAAGCTTTCTTT. This codes for CASSQDRTNTEAFF.

This chain links TRBV9 with TRBJ2-5; 8 nucleotides line up with TRBD1. Per germline, CDR1 SGDLS and CDR2 YYNGEE. V shed 0 bases, J shed 4 bases, and the junction held 5 bases outside the gene matches. The CDR3 runs to 15 residues. The CDR3 region is CASSVVQGGGETQYF. DNA for the CDR3: TGTGCCAGCAGCGTAGTACAGGGGGGCGGAGAGACCCAGTACTTC.

The chain has TRBV20-1 and TRBJ2-7, with D unresolved. CDR3 length: 16 residues. The V end lost 0 bases, the J end lost 2 bases, and 17 bases lay between the germline ends. Germline V gene sequence: CDR1 DFQATT, CDR2 SNEGSKA (reference sequence). In DNA, the CDR3 is TGCAGTGCTAGAGATGGTGAGGCCACAAGGACCTACGAGCAGTACTTC. Amino acid sequence: CSARDGEATRTYEQYF.

The CDR3 DNA follows: TGCACCCACAAACCCCCCGGGATGTCGGGAGAGCAGTACTTC. Encoded protein: CTHKPPGMSGEQYF. The chain uses TRBV20-1 and TRBJ2-7; TRBD2 is a possible D gene (5 bases). Germline V CDR1 and CDR2: DFQATT, SNEGSKA (reference sequence). This CDR3 has 14 residues.

V and J are TRBV6-6 and TRBJ2-3; unclear D gene. The CDR3 is made up of 13 amino acids. Germline V lookup: CDR1 MNHNY, CDR2 SVGAGI (reference sequence). V was clipped by 8 bases and J by 1 base, with 10 bases between them. The CDR3 nucleotides are TGTGCCAGCGTTTTCCGCCGCACAGATACGCAGTATTTT. It specifies CASVFRRTDTQYF.

This clonotype was observed a few times. The V gene is TRBV7-9, the J gene TRBJ2-5; D call uncertain. V lost 8 bases and J 5 bases, leaving 6 bases between the germline ends. The length of the CDR3 is 10 residues. Germline CDR1 SEHNR, CDR2 FQNEAQ (reference sequence). The CDR3 sequence: CASSSETQYF. CDR3 DNA sequence: TGTGCCAGCTCCTCGGAGACCCAGTACTTC.

The table lists this clonotype with many counts. The chain employs TRBV7-2 and TRBJ2-7; 9 nucleotides align to TRBD1. Losses at the gene ends were 5 bases for V and 6 bases for J; bases not matched to a gene: 5. The CDR3 consists of 13 residues. CDR1 and CDR2 from the germline V gene are SGHTA and FQGNSA. CDR3 sequence reads: CASSPGTGIEQYF. The CDR3 bases are TGTGCCAGCAGCCCGGGGACAGGGATCGAGCAGTACTTC. Based on the CDR3 plus reference TRBV7-2 and TRBJ2-7, the full variable domain is GAGVSQSPSNKVTEKGKDVELRCDPISGHTALYWYRQSLGQGLEFLIYFQGNSAPDKSGLPSDRFSAERTGGSVSTLTIQRTQQEDSAVYLCASSPGTGIEQYFGPGTRLTVT.

This clonotype was recorded only once. The chain combines TRBV6-1 with TRBJ2-7; D tentatively reads TRBD1 or TRBD2 (7 bases each). This CDR3 has 15 residues. With 2 bases removed from V and 2 bases from J, the gap between germline ends came to 13 bases. Per germline, CDR1 MNHNS and CDR2 SASEGT. The CDR3 DNA is TGTGCCAGCAGTGAAAGCGGGACAGCTCCCTACGAGCAGTACTTC. Translating gives CASSESGTAPYEQYF.

This clonotype was counted at least ten times. The CDR3 sequence is CASSLRATGGNTIYF. CDR3 DNA: TGTGCCAGCAGCTTACGTGCGACAGGTGGAAACACCATATATTTT. V gene TRBV7-9 combines with J gene TRBJ1-3, with D possibly being TRBD1 (6 bases). The CDR3 contains 15 residues. Germline V gene lookup returns CDR1 SEHNR and CDR2 FQNEAQ (reference sequence). Trimming left V 2 bases short and J 3 bases short, with 11 bases between.

This sequence joins TRBV4-3 and TRBJ2-3; 7 positions agree with TRBD2. CDR3 length equals 17 residues. With V trimmed by 0 bases and J by 6 bases, 12 bases remained unmatched. Germline-derived CDR1 and CDR2 are LGHNA and YSLEER. This chain's CDR3 is CASSQDPPSGVEDTQYF. The CDR3 coding sequence is TGCGCCAGCAGCCAAGATCCCCCTAGCGGAGTTGAGGATACGCAGTATTTT.

This clonotype showed up just a few times. This chain links TRBV12-3 or TRBV12-4 with TRBJ1-4; D possibly corresponds to TRBD1 (6 bases). The V gene lost 6 bases and the J gene lost 0 bases, with 14 bases spanning the gap. The CDR3 runs to 16 residues. CDR3 bases: TGTGCCAGCAGACCGACAGGCGGTGCAACTAATGAAAAACTGTTTTTT. Amino acids: CASRPTGGATNEKLFF.

The chain carries TRBV11-2 and TRBJ2-1; D ambiguous. The germline CDR1 and CDR2 sequences are SGHAT and FQNNGV. The ends were cut back, 5 bases at V and 6 bases at J, with 14 bases in the middle. The length of the CDR3 is 14 residues. The CDR3 is CASSSMGFGNEQFF. In nucleotides, the CDR3 is TGTGCCAGCAGCAGTATGGGGTTCGGCAATGAGCAGTTCTTC.